This is a list of T cell receptor beta chains from one sample in a study of long-term antiretroviral therapy in people with HIV. The method was immunoSEQ multiplex PCR; TCRdb's version includes in-frame clones alone and lacks a portion of them. Found here are under 35,000 clones, about 94% of them singletons; the top ten hold 3.5% to 4.5%. Sequencing used unsorted PBMCs, obtained more than 5 years after starting antiretroviral therapy. The receptors come from a woman in her forties or fifties with HIV. Each CDR3 is given with its conserved first and last residue. The order of the fields is clone size, V gene, J gene, D gene, CDR3 protein, CDR3 DNA. The D gene is left open where the match is weak. Clone size is stated in some rows and not others, as once, few, many or a class when expanded.

-	TRBV6-1	TRBJ1-4	-	CASRRAGRGEKLFF	TGTGCCAGCAGAAGGGCAGGGCGGGGTGAAAAACTGTTTTTT
-	TRBV27	TRBJ1-5	TRBD1	CATTDRGGSNQPQHF	TGTGCCACCACTGACAGGGGTGGGAGCAATCAGCCCCAGCATTTT
-	TRBV5-1	TRBJ1-3	-	CASSDRSGNTIYF	TGCGCCAGCTCAGACAGGAGTGGAAACACCATATATTTT
-	TRBV2	TRBJ1-2	-	CASSESQTVSGYTF	TGTGCCAGCAGTGAATCTCAGACAGTAAGCGGCTACACCTTC
-	TRBV11-3	TRBJ2-5	-	CASSTWGKQETQYF	TGTGCCAGCAGCACCTGGGGGAAACAAGAGACCCAGTACTTC
-	TRBV7-9	TRBJ2-6	-	CASSFSSGANVLTF	TGTGCCAGCAGCTTTAGCTCTGGGGCCAACGTCCTGACTTTC
-	TRBV5-6	TRBJ1-3	-	CASSLRGSTLSGNTIYF	TGTGCCAGCAGCTTGAGGGGTAGCACACTCTCTGGAAACACCATATATTTT
-	TRBV9	TRBJ1-6	TRBD1	CASSLGTGNNSPLHF	TGTGCCAGCAGCCTCGGGACAGGGAATAATTCACCCCTCCACTTT
-	TRBV7-7	TRBJ2-5	TRBD2	CASSLGLAVETQYF	TGTGCTAGCAGCCTCGGACTAGCCGTGGAGACCCAGTACTTC
few	TRBV5-6	TRBJ2-2	-	CASSFGDRTTGELFF	TGTGCCAGCAGCTTCGGCGACAGAACCACCGGGGAGCTGTTTTTT
-	TRBV2	TRBJ1-5	TRBD1	CASRPGTGGNQPQHF	TGTGCCAGCAGACCAGGGACAGGGGGGAATCAGCCCCAGCATTTT
-	TRBV7-3	TRBJ2-3	TRBD2	CASSRGRGTSGADTQYF	TGTGCCAGCAGCCGAGGCAGGGGGACTAGCGGGGCAGATACGCAGTATTTT
-	TRBV11-2	TRBJ1-2	-	CASSIAGRSNYGYTF	TGTGCCAGCAGCATCGCGGGGCGTAGTAACTATGGCTACACCTTC
-	TRBV19	TRBJ2-5	-	CASSIRQVPSQETQYF	TGTGCCAGTAGTATACGGCAGGTTCCTTCACAAGAGACCCAGTACTTC
-	TRBV29-1	TRBJ1-1	-	CSVAVGMNTEAFF	TGCAGCGTTGCGGTTGGCATGAACACTGAAGCTTTCTTT
few	TRBV6-1	TRBJ2-7	-	CASSEFPAPYEQYF	TGTGCCAGCAGTGAATTTCCAGCCCCCTACGAGCAGTACTTC
-	TRBV7-3	TRBJ2-3	TRBD2	CASSLRTSGAGGTQYF	TGTGCCAGCAGCTTAAGGACTAGCGGGGCAGGGGGTACGCAGTATTTT
-	TRBV7-9	TRBJ2-5	-	CASSLPRSRETQYF	TGTGCCAGCAGCTTACCCAGGTCGCGGGAGACCCAGTACTTC
-	TRBV29-1	TRBJ2-7	TRBD1	CSVRDSALGQYF	TGCAGCGTTCGGGACAGCGCCCTCGGGCAGTACTTC
-	TRBV4-3	TRBJ1-2	-	CASSQDSFPANYGYTF	TGCGCCAGCAGCCAAGATTCCTTTCCTGCAAACTATGGCTACACCTTC
-	TRBV5-1	TRBJ2-5	-	CASSRNQGETQYF	TGCGCCAGCAGCCGGAACCAGGGAGAGACCCAGTACTTC
-	TRBV4-2	TRBJ1-5	TRBD1	CASSQDPGQGLQPQHF	TGTGCCAGCAGCCAAGATCCGGGACAGGGACTTCAGCCCCAGCATTTT
once	TRBV14	TRBJ1-3	-	CASSQGSGRYTIYF	TGTGCCAGCAGCCAAGGGTCTGGACGGTACACCATATATTTT
-	TRBV5-4	TRBJ1-1	-	CASSLGGFGSTEAFF	TGTGCCAGCAGCTTGGGGGGCTTTGGGAGCACTGAAGCTTTCTTT
-	TRBV7-3	TRBJ2-2	-	CASSLDPGNVAGELFF	TGTGCCAGCAGCTTAGATCCAGGGAATGTCGCCGGGGAGCTGTTTTTT
once	TRBV5-1	TRBJ1-6	TRBD1	CASSRMTPTGANSPLHF	TGCGCCAGCAGCCGGATGACGCCAACAGGGGCCAATTCACCCCTCCACTTT
-	TRBV7-2	TRBJ1-3	-	CASSLAAGGNTIYF	TGTGCCAGCAGCTTAGCGGCAGGGGGAAACACCATATATTTT
-	TRBV27	TRBJ2-7	TRBD1	CASRRHSDRLSYEQYF	TGTGCCAGCAGACGACACTCGGACAGGCTATCCTACGAGCAGTACTTC
-	TRBV4-3	TRBJ1-3	-	CASSQDQGTGNTIYF	TGCGCCAGCAGCCAAGACCAGGGTACTGGAAACACCATATATTTT
-	TRBV6-1	TRBJ1-1	-	CASQWLLNTEAFF	TGTGCCAGCCAATGGCTCTTGAACACTGAAGCTTTCTTT
-	TRBV11-2	TRBJ1-6	TRBD1	CASSLPRVTGTNSPLHF	TGTGCCAGCAGCTTACCCCGGGTGACAGGGACTAATTCACCCCTCCACTTT
-	TRBV13	TRBJ2-7	-	CASSPGTFYEQYF	TGTGCCAGCAGCCCAGGGACATTCTACGAGCAGTACTTC
-	TRBV10-1	TRBJ2-1	-	CASSESGAISYNEQFF	TGCGCCAGCAGTGAGTCGGGGGCCATCTCCTACAATGAGCAGTTCTTC
-	TRBV6-6	TRBJ2-6	-	CASSNGGAGANVLTF	TGTGCCAGCAGTAACGGGGGTGCTGGGGCCAACGTCCTGACTTTC
-	TRBV27	TRBJ1-3	-	CASSSVGSGNTIYF	TGTGCCAGCAGTTCCGTAGGCTCTGGAAACACCATATATTTT
-	TRBV6-5	TRBJ2-2	TRBD1	CASSYRDRRFGELFF	TGTGCCAGCAGCTACCGGGACAGGAGATTCGGGGAGCTGTTTTTT
-	TRBV5-6	TRBJ1-2	TRBD1	CASSLDRGNGYTF	TGTGCCAGCAGCTTGGACAGGGGGAATGGCTACACCTTC
-	TRBV5-6	TRBJ2-7	-	CASSSGISYEQYF	TGTGCCAGCAGCTCCGGGATTTCTTACGAGCAGTACTTC
-	TRBV7-3	TRBJ2-3	TRBD1	CASSSGQGKDTQYF	TGTGCCAGCAGCTCCGGACAGGGTAAAGATACGCAGTATTTT
-	TRBV6-6	TRBJ1-2	-	CASSPPRAGSYGYTF	TGTGCCAGCAGTCCCCCGCGTGCTGGCAGCTATGGCTACACCTTC
-	TRBV7-9	TRBJ1-2	-	CASSLDAPSRVGYTF	TGTGCCAGCAGCTTAGACGCACCCTCCAGGGTCGGCTACACCTTC
-	TRBV5-1	TRBJ2-5	TRBD2	CASSLEPSGALGETQYF	TGCGCCAGCAGCTTGGAGCCTAGCGGGGCCCTAGGAGAGACCCAGTACTTC
-	TRBV9	TRBJ1-2	-	CASSVASGNYGYTF	TGTGCCAGCAGCGTAGCGTCAGGGAACTATGGCTACACCTTC
-	TRBV27	TRBJ1-2	-	CASRRRGPNYGYTF	TGTGCCAGCAGAAGACGGGGCCCTAACTATGGCTACACCTTC
once	TRBV6-5	TRBJ1-1	-	CASMASKAIEAFF	TGTGCCAGCATGGCCAGTAAGGCGATTGAAGCTTTCTTT
-	TRBV4-1	TRBJ2-3	TRBD2	CASSQERTSGRSSTDTQYF	TGCGCCAGCAGCCAAGAAAGGACTAGCGGGCGCTCTAGCACAGATACGCAGTATTTT
-	TRBV30	TRBJ2-5	-	CAWAEGFDQYF	TGTGCCTGGGCGGAGGGGTTTGACCAGTACTTC
once	TRBV18	TRBJ2-2	-	CASSPYSGGTGELFF	TGTGCCAGCTCACCCTATAGTGGCGGCACCGGGGAGCTGTTTTTT
-	TRBV5-4	TRBJ2-4	TRBD1	CASSRGTGGAKNIQYF	TGTGCCAGCAGCAGGGGGACAGGTGGGGCCAAAAACATTCAGTACTTC
-	TRBV7-2	TRBJ2-7	-	CASSLIDSRGEQYF	TGTGCCAGCAGCTTAATCGATTCCCGGGGGGAGCAGTACTTC
-	TRBV5-6	TRBJ1-1	-	CASSLAYAEAFF	TGTGCCAGCAGCTTGGCCTACGCTGAAGCTTTCTTT
-	TRBV6-5	TRBJ1-2	-	CASSWEGGYTF	TGTGCCAGCAGTTGGGAGGGTGGCTACACCTTC
-	TRBV27	TRBJ2-2	TRBD2	CASSSGGLRTGELFF	TGTGCCAGCAGTTCGGGGGGGCTAAGGACCGGGGAGCTGTTTTTT
-	TRBV19	TRBJ1-2	-	CASSIGTRGNYGYTF	TGTGCCAGTAGTATAGGTACCAGGGGAAACTATGGCTACACCTTC
few	TRBV4-1	TRBJ1-6	TRBD1	CASSQMGQGNSPLHF	TGCGCCAGCAGCCAAATGGGACAGGGTAATTCACCCCTCCACTTT